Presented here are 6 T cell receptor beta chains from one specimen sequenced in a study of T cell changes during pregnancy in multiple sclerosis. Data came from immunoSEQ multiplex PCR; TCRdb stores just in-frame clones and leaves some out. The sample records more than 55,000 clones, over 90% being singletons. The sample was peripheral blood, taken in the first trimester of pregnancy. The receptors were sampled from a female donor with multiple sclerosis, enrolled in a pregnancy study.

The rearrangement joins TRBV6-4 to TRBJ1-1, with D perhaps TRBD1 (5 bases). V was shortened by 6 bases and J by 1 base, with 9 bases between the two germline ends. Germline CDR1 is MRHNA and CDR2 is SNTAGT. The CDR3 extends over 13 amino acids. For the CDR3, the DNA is TGTGCCAGCAGGGCGACAGCGAACACTGAAGCTTTCTTT. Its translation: CASRATANTEAFF.

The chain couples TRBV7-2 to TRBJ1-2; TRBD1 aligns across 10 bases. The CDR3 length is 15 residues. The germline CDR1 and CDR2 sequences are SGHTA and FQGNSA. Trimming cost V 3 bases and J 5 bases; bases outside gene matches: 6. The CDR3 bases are TGTGCCAGCAGCTTTCAAGGACAGGGGGGGTATGGCTACACCTTC. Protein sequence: CASSFQGQGGYGYTF.

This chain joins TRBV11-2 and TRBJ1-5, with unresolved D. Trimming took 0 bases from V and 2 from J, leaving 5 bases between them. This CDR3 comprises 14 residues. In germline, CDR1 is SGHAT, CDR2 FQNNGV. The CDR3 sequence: CASSLEGGNQPQHF. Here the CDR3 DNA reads TGTGCCAGCAGCTTAGAGGGCGGCAATCAGCCCCAGCATTTT.

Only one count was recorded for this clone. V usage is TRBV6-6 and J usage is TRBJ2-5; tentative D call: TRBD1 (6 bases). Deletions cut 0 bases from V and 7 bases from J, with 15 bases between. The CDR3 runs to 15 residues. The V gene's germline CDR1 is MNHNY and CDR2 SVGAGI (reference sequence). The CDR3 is CASSYSRRTETTQYF. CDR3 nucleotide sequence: TGTGCCAGCAGTTACTCGAGAAGGACAGAGACGACCCAGTACTTC.

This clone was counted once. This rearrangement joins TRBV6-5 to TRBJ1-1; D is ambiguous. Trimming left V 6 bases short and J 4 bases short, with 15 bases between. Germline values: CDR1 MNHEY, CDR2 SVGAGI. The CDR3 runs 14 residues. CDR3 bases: TGTGCCAGCAGGGGATCACTAGGGAGCACTGAAGCTTTCTTT. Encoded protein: CASRGSLGSTEAFF.

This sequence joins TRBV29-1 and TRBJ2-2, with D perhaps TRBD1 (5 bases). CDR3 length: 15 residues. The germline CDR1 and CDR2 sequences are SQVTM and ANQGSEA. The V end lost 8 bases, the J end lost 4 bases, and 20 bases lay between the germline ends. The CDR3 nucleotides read TGCAGCTTCCGAGCTGGCTCCAGGGCCACCGGGGAGCTGTTTTTT. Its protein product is CSFRAGSRATGELFF.